One sample yielded the 7 T cell receptor beta chains listed below, sequenced in a study of blood T cell repertoires in COVID-19 (dated by TCRdb to 2019 to 2021). Receptor libraries were prepared by the immunoSEQ multiplex PCR assay. TCRdb provides this immuneACCESS table in a form limited to in-frame rearrangements. Some clones are lacking; in checked studies, under half of them reflect an unresolved V gene, and why the rest are absent is not known. This sample lists about 190,000 clones; around 80% were detected once. The ten largest account for about 3% of the sample. Material for sequencing was peripheral blood. The receptors derive from a woman of 80 years or more with active or convalescent COVID-19.

This clone is a singleton in its sample. The identical CDR3 is also encoded by other nucleotide sequences in the sample. The gene calls are TRBV12-3 or TRBV12-4 and TRBJ2-5; no definite D call. V lost 1 base and J lost 5, with 8 bases in between. The CDR3 extends over 13 amino acids. The CDR3 sequence: CASSLGGPETQYF. CDR3 coding DNA: TGTGCCAGCAGTTTAGGAGGCCCCGAGACCCAGTACTTC.

The rearrangement joins TRBV3-1 (or the pseudogene TRBV3-2) to TRBJ1-1; the match to TRBD1 covers 9 bases. CDR3 length: 18 residues. Trimming cost V 6 bases and J 1 base; bases outside gene matches: 15. Looked up from germline, CDR1 is LGHDT and CDR2 is YNNKEL (reference sequence). The CDR3 is CASRPNYRGRGPNTEAFF. DNA for the CDR3: TGTGCCAGCAGACCGAACTACAGGGGGCGGGGACCGAACACTGAAGCTTTCTTT.

This clone came up a few times. This chain joins TRBV28 and TRBJ1-4; a possible D gene is TRBD1 (6 bases). CDR1 is MDHEN and CDR2 is SYDVKM in the germline V gene. The CDR3 contains 17 residues. V was shortened by 3 bases and J by 1 base, with 15 bases between the two germline ends. CDR3 loop: CASSFTLNRETNEKLFF. CDR3 nucleotides: TGTGCCAGCAGTTTTACACTCAACAGGGAAACTAATGAAAAACTGTTTTTT.

The V and J genes are TRBV28 and TRBJ1-5; 9 bases map to TRBD1. Germline CDR1 is MDHEN and CDR2 is SYDVKM. V was clipped by 5 bases and J by 6 bases; unmatched bases: 5. The CDR3 has 14 amino acids. CDR3 residues: CASSMGQGSQPQHF. The CDR3 bases are TGTGCCAGCAGTATGGGACAGGGCAGTCAGCCCCAGCATTTT.

This clone showed up just a few times. The chain has TRBV15 and TRBJ2-7, with a weak D call TRBD1 (5 bases). V lost 3 bases to trimming and J lost 3 bases, with 15 bases between them. CDR3 length equals 15 residues. Germline lookup yields CDR1 LNHNV and CDR2 YYDKDF (reference sequence). CDR3 DNA sequence: TGTGCCACCAGCAGGTCCCCGGACATCAGCTACGAGCAGTACTTC. Its protein is CATSRSPDISYEQYF.

The rearrangement joins TRBV5-1 to TRBJ2-3; 10 bases map to TRBD1. This CDR3 region has 14 residues. Per germline, CDR1 SGHRS and CDR2 YFSETQ. V lost 4 bases, J lost 5 bases, and 4 bases stayed unmatched. The CDR3 spells CASSPTGGEDTQYF. The CDR3 region has the DNA TGCGCCAGCAGCCCGACAGGGGGCGAAGATACGCAGTATTTT. Supplemented by reference TRBV5-1 and TRBJ2-3, the full variable domain reads KAGVTQTPRYLIKTRGQQVTLSCSPISGHRSVSWYQQTPGQGLQFLFEYFSETQRNKGNFPGRFSGRQFSNSRSEMNVSTLELGDSALYLCASSPTGGEDTQYFGPGTRLTVL.

V and J are TRBV13 and TRBJ2-1; tentatively, D is TRBD2 (6 bases). The V end lost 5 bases, the J end lost 0 bases, and 20 bases lay between the germline ends. The germline V gene encodes CDR1 PRHDT and CDR2 FYEKMQ (reference sequence). The CDR3 is 18 residues long. In DNA form, the CDR3 reads TGTGCCAGCAGCGAGTCCCTATTAGCGGCAAGCTCCTACAATGAGCAGTTCTTC. As protein: CASSESLLAASSYNEQFF.